One sample yielded the 30 T cell receptor beta chains listed below, sequenced in a study of CD8 T cells in ankylosing spondylitis. Study conclusions and caveats: Made up of 7 to 9 highly homologous variants, a TCR beta motif appeared characteristic of ankylosing spondylitis blood.

No antigen has been assigned to these receptors. TCRdb reprocessed the 5' RACE reads via MiXCR and lists one record per CDR3 protein. The sample records roughly 300,000 distinct CDR3 sequences, 7% to 9% being singletons. The source material was blood, either unsorted or a sorted T cell fraction (not recorded which). The source of these receptors is a male donor with ankylosing spondylitis.

J is TRBJ2-2 and V is TRBV12-3 or TRBV12-4; TRBD1 is a possible D gene (6 bases). Trimming took 6 bases from V and 3 from J, leaving 14 bases between them. This CDR3 comprises 15 residues. CDR3 protein: CASRTPPGDTGELFF. The CDR3 bases are TGTGCCAGCAGGACTCCTCCAGGGGACACCGGGGAGCTGTTTTTT.

There are many counts of this clonotype. This chain uses TRBV29-1 with TRBJ2-7; TRBD1 matches at 7 bases. Germline V gene lookup returns CDR1 SQVTM and CDR2 ANQGSEA. The CDR3 runs 13 residues. The J segment lost 4 bases and the V segment lost 7 bases, leaving 10 bases of the junction unmatched. The CDR3, as DNA: TGCAGCGCTCTACAGGGGCGAGGTTACGAGCAGTACTTC. Translating it yields CSALQGRGYEQYF.

The chain links TRBV20-1 to TRBJ1-4; D call uncertain. This CDR3 spans 12 amino acids. Per the germline V gene, CDR1 is DFQATT and CDR2 is SNEGSKA (reference sequence). Trimming pared 0 bases from V and 5 bases from J, leaving 4 bases between. The CDR3 reads CSAREQNEKLFF. The CDR3 DNA follows: TGCAGTGCTAGAGAACAAAATGAAAAACTGTTTTTT.

The chain is built from TRBV20-1 and TRBJ2-1; 8 nucleotides agree with TRBD2. Losses at the gene ends were 3 bases for V and 4 bases for J; bases not matched to a gene: 2. Germline lookup yields CDR1 DFQATT and CDR2 SNEGSKA (reference sequence). This CDR3 spans 13 amino acids. The CDR3 loop is CSASTSGYNEQFF. The CDR3 region has the DNA TGCAGTGCTAGCACTAGCGGATACAATGAGCAGTTCTTC.

The chain uses TRBV5-1 and TRBJ2-5; weak D call: TRBD1 (6 bases). V lost 0 bases and J 4 bases, leaving 7 bases between the germline ends. Germline CDR1 reads SGHRS; CDR2 reads YFSETQ. CDR3 length equals 13 residues. The CDR3 sequence is CASSLVQGETQYF. The CDR3 nucleotides are TGCGCCAGCAGCTTGGTACAGGGAGAGACCCAGTACTTC.

The V and J genes are TRBV5-5 and TRBJ2-7; D remains unclear. V gave up 2 bases and J gave up 0 bases, with 15 bases separating them. The CDR3 extends over 16 amino acids. Germline V gene sequence: CDR1 SGHKS, CDR2 YYEKEE (reference sequence). CDR3 amino acids: CASSLGPSKSSYEQYF. CDR3 bases: TGTGCCAGCAGCTTAGGTCCAAGCAAGAGCTCCTACGAGCAGTACTTC. The full variable domain, its missing parts supplied by reference TRBV5-5 and TRBJ2-7, is DAGVTQSPTHLIKTRGQQVTLRCSPISGHKSVSWYQQVLGQGPQFIFQYYEKEERGRGNFPDRFSARQFPNYSSELNVNALLLGDSALYLCASSLGPSKSSYEQYFGPGTRLTVT.

This clonotype was recorded at least ten times. V and J are TRBV28 and TRBJ2-2; perhaps TRBD2 as D (5 bases). The CDR3 is made up of 16 amino acids. V lost 3 bases and J lost 0, with 11 bases in between. Germline V gene data show CDR1 as MDHEN and CDR2 as SYDVKM. CDR3 bases: TGTGCCAGCAGTTTCCCCGGGAAGGCGAACACCGGGGAGCTGTTTTTT. Its protein product is CASSFPGKANTGELFF.

This clonotype was counted once. This sequence joins TRBV7-9 and TRBJ1-2, with D hard to call. V lost 3 bases and J lost 1, with 9 bases in between. Germline loops: CDR1 SEHNR, CDR2 FQNEAQ (reference sequence). The CDR3 covers 14 residues. The CDR3 DNA reads TGTGCCAGCAGCTTCAACCATATTAACTATGGCTACACCTTC. Protein sequence: CASSFNHINYGYTF. Based on the CDR3 plus reference TRBV7-9 and TRBJ1-2, the full variable domain is DTGVSQNPRHKITKRGQNVTFRCDPISEHNRLYWYRQTLGQGPEFLTYFQNEAQLEKSRLLSDRFSAERPKGSFSTLEIQRTEQGDSAMYLCASSFNHINYGYTFGSGTRLTVV.

This clonotype was observed at least ten times. The genes are TRBV3-1 and TRBJ1-5, with D tentatively TRBD1 (5 bases). CDR1 LGHDT and CDR2 YNNKEL come from the germline V gene (reference sequence). CDR3 size: 14 residues. Trimming shortened V by 0 bases and J by 2 bases, and 5 bases separated the two germline ends. This CDR3 reads CASSQDRGNQPQHF. CDR3 bases: TGTGCCAGCAGCCAAGACAGGGGCAATCAGCCCCAGCATTTT. The variable domain in full, completed from reference TRBV3-1 and TRBJ1-5, reads DTAVSQTPKYLVTQMGNDKSIKCEQNLGHDTMYWYKQDSKKFLKIMFSYNNKELIINETVPNRFSPKSPDKAHLNLHINSLELGDSAVYFCASSQDRGNQPQHFGDGTRLSIL.

This clonotype was seen only a few times. This rearrangement joins TRBV28 to TRBJ2-3; 7 positions match TRBD2. Germline CDR1 MDHEN, CDR2 SYDVKM. The CDR3 loop spans 15 amino acids. V dropped 6 bases and J dropped 2; count of bases not matched to a gene: 8. CDR3 region: CASRRSGAFTDTQYF. CDR3 DNA sequence: TGTGCCAGCAGACGCAGCGGGGCCTTCACAGATACGCAGTATTTT.

This clonotype was recorded a few times. The chain couples TRBV6-1 to TRBJ1-1, with 9 nucleotides matching TRBD1. V lost 8 bases, J lost 6 bases, and 7 bases stayed unmatched. The CDR3 sequence is 13 residues long. Germline CDR1 is MNHNS and CDR2 is SASEGT. CDR3 in DNA: TGTGCCAGCCCGGGACAGGGAAGTCCTGAAGCTTTCTTT. Its translation: CASPGQGSPEAFF.

The chain joins TRBV12-3 or TRBV12-4 to TRBJ2-7; 14 nucleotides align to TRBD2. J was trimmed by 7 bases and V by 5 bases; bases with no gene match: 4. This CDR3 contains 14 residues. CDR3 sequence: CASSAGTSGSEQYF. DNA for the CDR3: TGTGCCAGCAGTGCCGGGACTAGCGGGAGTGAGCAGTACTTC.

This clonotype was observed a handful of times. The chain couples TRBV7-2 to TRBJ2-7; D ambiguous. This CDR3 region has 14 residues. Germline assignment: CDR1 SGHTA and CDR2 FQGNSA. Trimming left V 1 base short and J 5 bases short, with 12 bases between. The CDR3 loop reads CASSLGQSRNEQYF. CDR3 bases: TGTGCCAGCAGCTTAGGGCAGTCCCGTAACGAGCAGTACTTC.

This clonotype occurred many times. The CDR3 DNA is TGCGCCAGCAGCTTGGGTGGGACAGCATACAATGAGCAGTTCTTC. It is translated as CASSLGGTAYNEQFF. This rearrangement joins TRBV5-1 to TRBJ2-1; 7 bases are a match to TRBD1. The V segment lost 0 bases and the J segment 4 bases; nucleotides outside the gene matches: 4. The germline V gene encodes CDR1 SGHRS and CDR2 YFSETQ. The CDR3 loop spans 15 amino acids.

This clonotype was observed a handful of times. The J gene is TRBJ2-7, the V gene TRBV3-1; no clear D. Germline CDR1 is LGHDT and CDR2 is YNNKEL (reference sequence). The CDR3 loop spans 16 amino acids. Trimming left V 0 bases short and J 5 bases short, with 17 bases between. The CDR3 loop is CASSQEAPGTIHEQYF. The CDR3 DNA follows: TGTGCCAGCAGCCAAGAAGCCCCCGGCACCATCCACGAGCAGTACTTC.

Many counts were recorded for this clonotype. The chain is built from TRBV7-8 and TRBJ2-1; no reliable D call. The CDR3 has 13 residues. Between the trimmed V and J ends, which lost 1 base and 8 bases, there was a span of 9 bases. Germline V gene data show CDR1 as SGHVS and CDR2 as FQNEAQ. In nucleotides, the CDR3 is TGTGCCAGCAGCTTAGAACAGCTCCATGAGCAGTTCTTC. Protein sequence: CASSLEQLHEQFF.

The chain uses TRBV3-1 and TRBJ2-1; TRBD2 might be the D (6 bases). The CDR3 runs to 16 residues. Trimming took 0 bases from V and 6 from J, leaving 15 bases between them. Germline V gene sequence: CDR1 LGHDT, CDR2 YNNKEL (reference sequence). The CDR3 DNA reads as TGTGCCAGCAGCCAAGATTCTAGCGTCAACGGCAATGAGCAGTTCTTC. Amino acid sequence: CASSQDSSVNGNEQFF.

This clonotype was detected a few times. The V gene is TRBV4-1, the J gene TRBJ1-5; D is perhaps TRBD1 (6 bases). Trimming removed 4 bases at V and 3 bases at J, with 13 bases between. This CDR3 contains 15 residues. From germline, CDR1 is MGHRA and CDR2 YSYEKL. Here the CDR3 DNA reads TGCGCCAGCAGCCTAAGAAGGGGACACAATCAGCCCCAGCATTTT. Amino acids: CASSLRRGHNQPQHF.

This clonotype came up a few times. This rearrangement joins TRBV28 to TRBJ2-6; D tentatively reads TRBD1 or TRBD2 (5 bases each). This CDR3 is 20 amino acids long. From germline, CDR1 is MDHEN and CDR2 SYDVKM. V was shortened by 4 bases and J by 0 bases, with 22 bases between the two germline ends. CDR3 sequence (DNA): TGTGCCAGCAGTTCCGGGACCTCGGGCTGGGGAAACTCTGGGGCCAACGTCCTGACTTTC. Translating gives CASSSGTSGWGNSGANVLTF.

Here the CDR3 reads CAISETRRTGTTEAFF. CDR3 coding DNA: TGTGCCATCAGTGAGACCCGAAGGACAGGGACCACTGAAGCTTTCTTT. This rearrangement joins TRBV10-3 to TRBJ1-1, with 8 bases identical to TRBD1. After removal of 2 bases from V and 4 bases from J, the junction contained 9 bases not matched to a gene. Germline lookup yields CDR1 ENHRY and CDR2 SYGVKD. CDR3 size: 16 residues.

This clonotype was found many times. The chain joins TRBV4-1 to TRBJ2-2; a weak D match, TRBD2 (6 bases). The CDR3 contains 16 residues. V was pared by 1 base and J by 2 bases, with 11 bases between. CDR1 is MGHRA, CDR2 YSYEKL, per germline. The CDR3 sequence: CASSQVVSGNTGELFF. The CDR3 DNA is TGCGCCAGCAGCCAAGTGGTTAGCGGCAACACCGGGGAGCTGTTTTTT.

The CDR3 DNA is TGCAGCGTAGCCCCCCAGTACTCTGGAAACACCATATATTTT. Protein product: CSVAPQYSGNTIYF. The chain combines TRBV29-1 with TRBJ1-3; no clear D. The CDR3 length is 14 residues. CDR1 and CDR2 from the germline V gene are SQVTM and ANQGSEA. V lost 6 bases and J 0 bases, leaving 12 bases between the germline ends.

This clonotype was seen at least ten times. This chain connects TRBV15 to TRBJ1-4, with D possibly matching TRBD1 (6 bases). This CDR3 region has 15 residues. Trimming took off 5 bases at V and 4 bases at J, with 14 bases between the two ends. Germline CDR1 LNHNV, CDR2 YYDKDF (reference sequence). CDR3 residues: CATSSRGGFNEKLFF. CDR3 coding DNA: TGTGCCACCAGCTCACGAGGGGGGTTTAATGAAAAACTGTTTTTT.

The chain combines TRBV25-1 with TRBJ2-2, with a weak D call TRBD1 (6 bases). This CDR3 is 13 amino acids long. From germline, CDR1 is MGHDK and CDR2 SYGVNS. Between the trimmed V and J ends, which lost 5 bases and 6 bases, there was a span of 10 bases. The CDR3 loop reads CASSPRTAGELFF. The CDR3 nucleotides are TGTGCCAGCAGTCCCCGGACAGCCGGGGAGCTGTTTTTT.

The chain has TRBV4-3 and TRBJ2-5, with 7 nucleotides matching TRBD1. Germline lookup yields CDR1 LGHNA and CDR2 YSLEER. J lost 5 bases, V lost 4 bases, and 7 bases had no gene match. The CDR3 contains 14 residues. The CDR3 spells CASSRGQTGETQYF. The DNA of the CDR3 is TGCGCCAGCAGCCGGGGACAGACCGGGGAGACCCAGTACTTC.

This clonotype occurred many times. The chain combines TRBV29-1 with TRBJ1-1, with unresolved D. V lost 7 bases and J lost 1, with 16 bases in between. This CDR3 spans 14 amino acids. Germline lookup yields CDR1 SQVTM and CDR2 ANQGSEA. The CDR3 spells CSAAWGSGNTEAFF. In nucleotides, the CDR3 is TGCAGCGCCGCCTGGGGTAGCGGGAACACTGAAGCTTTCTTT.

This clonotype has a handful of counts. This rearrangement joins TRBV7-6 to TRBJ2-2; D may be TRBD1 (5 bases). This CDR3 contains 16 residues. The V gene lost 0 bases and the J gene lost 5 bases, with 13 bases spanning the gap. Germline CDR1 and CDR2: SGHVS and FNYEAQ. In DNA form, the CDR3 reads TGTGCCAGCAGCTTAGCGCTGGAACAGGCGACCGGGGAGCTGTTTTTT. Translated: CASSLALEQATGELFF. The full variable domain, its missing parts supplied by reference TRBV7-6 and TRBJ2-2, is GAGVSQSPRYKVTKRGQDVALRCDPISGHVSLYWYRQALGQGPEFLTYFNYEAQQDKSGLPNDRFSAERPEGSISTLTIQRTEQRDSAMYRCASSLALEQATGELFFGEGSRLTVL.

This clonotype was seen at least ten times. This chain uses TRBV20-1 with TRBJ2-7, with a weak D call TRBD1 (6 bases). The CDR3 consists of 14 residues. The germline V and J ends were trimmed by 1 base and 2 bases, with 12 bases remaining between them. In germline, CDR1 is DFQATT, CDR2 SNEGSKA (reference sequence). The CDR3 protein is CSARVADRTYEQYF. The CDR3 DNA is TGCAGTGCTAGAGTTGCTGACAGGACCTACGAGCAGTACTTC.

The chain is built from TRBV5-1 and TRBJ2-2; a weak D match, TRBD1 (6 bases). The CDR3 runs 15 residues. The V and J ends lost 2 bases and 6 bases respectively, with 14 bases between them. CDR1 and CDR2 from the germline V gene are SGHRS and YFSETQ. The CDR3 DNA follows: TGCGCCAGCAGCTTAGAGGGGGATCGGGCCGGGGAGCTGTTTTTT. Its translation is CASSLEGDRAGELFF.

This clonotype came up a few times. This sequence joins TRBV6-2 or TRBV6-3 and TRBJ2-1; maybe TRBD2 (6 bases). Germline values: CDR1 MNHEY, CDR2 SVGEGT. The CDR3 is 15 residues long. The ends were cut back, 7 bases at V and 0 bases at J, with 13 bases in the middle. The DNA of the CDR3 is TGTGCCAGCAACTCAGGGAGGAGCTCCTACAATGAGCAGTTCTTC. This sequence encodes CASNSGRSSYNEQFF.